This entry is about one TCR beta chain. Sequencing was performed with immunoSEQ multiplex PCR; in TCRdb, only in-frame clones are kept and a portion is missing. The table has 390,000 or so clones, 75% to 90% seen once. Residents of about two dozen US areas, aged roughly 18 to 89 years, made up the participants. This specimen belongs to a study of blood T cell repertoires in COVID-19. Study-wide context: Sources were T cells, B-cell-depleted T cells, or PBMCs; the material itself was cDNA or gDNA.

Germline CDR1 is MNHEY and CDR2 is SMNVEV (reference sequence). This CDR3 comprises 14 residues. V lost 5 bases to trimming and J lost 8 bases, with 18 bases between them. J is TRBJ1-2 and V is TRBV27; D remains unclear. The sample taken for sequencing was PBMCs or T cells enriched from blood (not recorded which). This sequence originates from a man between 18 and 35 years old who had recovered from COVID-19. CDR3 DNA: TGTGCCAGCAGTCCCCCGGGGAGGATTGGCGGCTACACCTTC. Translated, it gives CASSPPGRIGGYTF.